The present T cell receptor beta chain was sequenced within a study of cytomegalovirus exposure and HLA in healthy donors. Study-level results: The authors enumerated under 200 TCR beta chains as linked to cytomegalovirus.

Researchers ran the PCR with 60 Vbeta and 13 Jbeta primers. The table came from immunoSEQ multiplex PCR; TCRdb's copy has only in-frame clones and leaves some out. The table shows approximately 140,000 clones, with around 81% occurring only once. Germline CDR1 and CDR2: LNHDA and SQIVND (reference sequence). The CDR3 is 18 amino acids. Losses at the gene ends were 3 bases for V and 1 base for J; bases not matched to a gene: 8. Remarks on this clone: Its target is unknown.

The sample taken for sequencing was PBMCs. The chain recombines TRBV19 with TRBJ2-3, with 12 bases matching TRBD2. The TCR was taken from a man younger than 30 in good health and CMV-seronegative. CDR3 region: CASSIPGWTSGGTDTQYF. In DNA form, the CDR3 reads TGTGCCAGTAGTATCCCAGGCTGGACTAGCGGGGGCACAGATACGCAGTATTTT.